This TCR beta chain stems from a study of cytomegalovirus exposure and HLA in healthy donors. Trimming at V came to 5 bases and at J to 7 bases, leaving 10 bases not matched to a gene. Germline CDR1 MNHEY, CDR2 SMNVEV (reference sequence). The CDR3 consists of 15 residues. The study ran its PCR with 60 Vbeta and 13 Jbeta primers. Data came from immunoSEQ multiplex PCR; TCRdb stores just in-frame clones and leaves some out. The sample holds about 160,000 clones; around 81% are singletons and the top ten take 0.9% to 1.1%. Concerning this clone: The antigen remains undetermined.

Overall study findings and caveats: With high specificity and sensitivity, the classifier reportedly diagnosed cytomegalovirus status.

This TCR was sampled from a woman between 40 and 50 years old in good health and CMV-seronegative. Sequencing was carried out using PBMCs. The chain joins TRBV27 to TRBJ2-1; 8 bases agree with TRBD2. DNA of the CDR3: TGTGCCAGCAGTACTAGGGGACTAGTACGGAATGAGCAGTTCTTC. This translates into CASSTRGLVRNEQFF.